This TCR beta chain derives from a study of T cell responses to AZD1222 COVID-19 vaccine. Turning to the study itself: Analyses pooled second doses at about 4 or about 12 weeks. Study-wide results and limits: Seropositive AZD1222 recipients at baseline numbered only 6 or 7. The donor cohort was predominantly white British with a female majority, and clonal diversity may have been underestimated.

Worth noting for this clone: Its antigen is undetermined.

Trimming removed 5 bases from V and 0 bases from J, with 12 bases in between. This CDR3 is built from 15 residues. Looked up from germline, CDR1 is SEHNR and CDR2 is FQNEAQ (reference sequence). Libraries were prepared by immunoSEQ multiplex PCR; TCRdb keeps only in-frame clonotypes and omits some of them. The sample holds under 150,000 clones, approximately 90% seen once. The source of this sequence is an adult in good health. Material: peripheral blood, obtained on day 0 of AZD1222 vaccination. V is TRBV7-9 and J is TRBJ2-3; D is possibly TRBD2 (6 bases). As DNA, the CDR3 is TGTGCCAGCAGCCCGAGCGGGTCTAGCACAGATACGCAGTATTTT. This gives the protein CASSPSGSSTDTQYF.